This passage covers 12 T cell receptor beta chains from one sample sequenced in a study of identical twins. TCRdb re-derived calls from the 5' RACE reads in MiXCR, one entry per CDR3 protein. The sample lists about 200,000 distinct CDR3 sequences, 8% to 11% occurring once. Sequencing used memory T cells sorted from blood. The receptors were sampled from a man aged 45-65 years in good health.

This clonotype was seen a handful of times. The V gene is TRBV5-1, the J gene TRBJ2-1; D is possibly TRBD1 or TRBD2 (5 bases each). Trimming removed 0 bases at V and 6 bases at J, with 16 bases between. Germline V gives CDR1 SGHRS, CDR2 YFSETQ. The CDR3 is 16 residues long. CDR3 sequence (DNA): TGCGCCAGCAGCTTGGGGGGCGGGCTGAGCTTCAATGAGCAGTTCTTC. It translates to CASSLGGGLSFNEQFF.

This clonotype has a handful of counts. V and J are TRBV7-2 and TRBJ2-7; D tentatively reads TRBD1 or TRBD2 (5 bases each). In germline, CDR1 is SGHTA, CDR2 FQGNSA. V lost 0 bases and J lost 5, with 8 bases in between. This CDR3 comprises 13 residues. In DNA form, the CDR3 reads TGTGCCAGCAGCTTAGCCGGGGACCACGAGCAGTACTTC. Translating it yields CASSLAGDHEQYF. Full variable domain (remainder filled in from reference TRBV7-2 and TRBJ2-7): GAGVSQSPSNKVTEKGKDVELRCDPISGHTALYWYRQSLGQGLEFLIYFQGNSAPDKSGLPSDRFSAERTGGSVSTLTIQRTQQEDSAVYLCASSLAGDHEQYFGPGTRLTVT.

The chain uses TRBV20-1 and TRBJ2-1; 14 nucleotides match TRBD2. The trim removed 5 bases at V and 9 bases at J, leaving 9 bases unmatched. CDR3 size: 15 residues. The germline V gene has CDR1 DFQATT and CDR2 SNEGSKA (reference sequence). CDR3 sequence: CSARPGLAGVGEQFF. CDR3 sequence (DNA): TGCAGTGCTCGACCGGGACTAGCGGGAGTTGGTGAGCAGTTCTTC.

The sample holds many counts of this clonotype. The chain combines TRBV5-1 with TRBJ2-7, with 7 bases identical to TRBD1. This CDR3 is 14 amino acids long. In germline, CDR1 is SGHRS, CDR2 YFSETQ. After removal of 3 bases from V and 2 bases from J, the junction contained 5 bases not matched to a gene. This chain's CDR3 is CASSSGQRTYEQYF. CDR3 bases: TGCGCCAGCAGCTCGGGACAGAGAACCTACGAGCAGTACTTC.

A few counts support this clonotype. The chain carries TRBV5-6 and TRBJ2-5; perhaps D is TRBD1 or TRBD2 (6 bases each). The germline V gene has CDR1 SGHDT and CDR2 YYEEEE. Trimming shortened V by 3 bases and J by 4 bases, and 13 bases separated the two germline ends. The CDR3 sequence is 14 residues long. The CDR3 region has the DNA TGTGCCAGCAGCTCGGGGGCCGATACAGAGACCCAGTACTTC. Its protein is CASSSGADTETQYF.

This clonotype was detected a few times. The chain is built from TRBV6-6 and TRBJ1-4, with D uncertain. The germline V and J ends were trimmed by 4 bases and 8 bases, with 11 bases remaining between them. Germline V gives CDR1 MNHNY, CDR2 SVGAGI (reference sequence). The length of the CDR3 is 13 residues. The CDR3 region has the DNA TGTGCCAGCAGTTCCCCTTCGAGCGAAAAACTGTTTTTT. Residues: CASSSPSSEKLFF.

This clonotype was seen repeatedly, ten times or more. The V gene is TRBV7-2, the J gene TRBJ1-3; a possible D gene is TRBD1 (6 bases). This CDR3 has 15 residues. The germline V gene encodes CDR1 SGHTA and CDR2 FQGNSA. Deletions cut 5 bases from V and 2 bases from J, with 13 bases between. The chain's CDR3 is CASSTTRTAGNTIYF. CDR3 nucleotide sequence: TGTGCCAGCAGCACGACCCGGACAGCTGGAAACACCATATATTTT.

The chain uses TRBV7-9 and TRBJ2-7; D unresolved. Trimming took off 3 bases at V and 5 bases at J, with 8 bases between the two ends. The CDR3 is made up of 12 amino acids. The germline V gene encodes CDR1 SEHNR and CDR2 FQNEAQ (reference sequence). The DNA for the CDR3 is TGTGCCAGCAGCTTTCGGTCTGACGAGCAGTACTTC. Protein sequence: CASSFRSDEQYF.

This clonotype came up a few times. In DNA form, the CDR3 reads TGTGCCATCAGTGATGGGACAGGGAGCGGCGGTAATGAAAAACTGTTTTTT. Translated, it gives CAISDGTGSGGNEKLFF. This sequence joins TRBV10-3 and TRBJ1-4, with 9 bases aligning to TRBD1. Germline assignment: CDR1 ENHRY and CDR2 SYGVKD. V shed 3 bases and J 4 bases; nucleotides not matched to a gene: 9. CDR3 length: 17 residues.

This clonotype was observed a handful of times. The rearrangement joins TRBV2 to TRBJ2-4; TRBD2 is a possible D gene (5 bases). Germline V gives CDR1 SNHLY, CDR2 FYNNEI. The CDR3 sequence is 15 residues long. The germline V and J ends were trimmed by 3 bases and 3 bases, with 12 bases remaining between them. DNA of the CDR3: TGTGCCAGCAGTGATAGCGTTTCGGTCAAAAACATTCAGTACTTC. Protein product: CASSDSVSVKNIQYF.

In its sample, this clonotype was seen many times. The chain has TRBV3-1 and TRBJ2-1, with D tentatively TRBD1 (5 bases). V was shortened by 4 bases and J by 7 bases, with 11 bases between the two germline ends. Germline V gene lookup returns CDR1 LGHDT and CDR2 YNNKEL (reference sequence). The CDR3 loop spans 13 amino acids. The CDR3 sequence is CASSLSQANEQFF. CDR3 bases: TGTGCCAGCAGCCTTTCACAGGCAAATGAGCAGTTCTTC.

This clonotype was recorded at least ten times. The chain links TRBV29-1 to TRBJ2-7; no reliable D call. Trimming took off 6 bases at V and 0 bases at J, with 9 bases between the two ends. The CDR3 consists of 12 residues. Germline CDR1 and CDR2: SQVTM and ANQGSEA. The CDR3 loop is CSVTKSSYEQYF. The CDR3 nucleotides read TGCAGCGTGACAAAGAGCTCCTACGAGCAGTACTTC.